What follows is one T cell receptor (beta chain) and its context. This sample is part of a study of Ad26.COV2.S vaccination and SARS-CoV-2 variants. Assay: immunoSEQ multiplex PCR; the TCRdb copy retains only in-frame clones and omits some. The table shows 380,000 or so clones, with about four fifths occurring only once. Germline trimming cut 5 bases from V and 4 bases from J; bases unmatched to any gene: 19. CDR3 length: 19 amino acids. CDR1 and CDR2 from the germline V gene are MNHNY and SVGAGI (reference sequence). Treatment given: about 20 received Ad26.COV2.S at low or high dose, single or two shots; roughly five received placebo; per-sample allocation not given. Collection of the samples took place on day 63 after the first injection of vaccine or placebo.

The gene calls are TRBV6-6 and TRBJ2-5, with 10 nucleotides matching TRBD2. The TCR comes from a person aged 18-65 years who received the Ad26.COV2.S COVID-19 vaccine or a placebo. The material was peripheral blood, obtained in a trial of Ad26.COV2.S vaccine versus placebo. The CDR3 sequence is CASSQVGLAVRKVGETQYF. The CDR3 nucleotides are TGTGCCAGCAGTCAGGTTGGACTAGCGGTGCGAAAGGTAGGAGAGACCCAGTACTTC.